The clone carrying this T cell receptor beta chain was recorded a few times. Its antigen is undetermined. Per the germline V gene, CDR1 is DFQATT and CDR2 is SNEGSKA (reference sequence). Trimming removed 1 base from V and 5 bases from J; junction bases left unmatched: 6. The CDR3 covers 15 residues. From the 5' RACE reads, TCRdb called clonotypes with MiXCR, one entry per CDR3 protein. The sample comprises 1.5 million to 2 million distinct CDR3 sequences, about 32% of which are singletons, and around 0.25% rests with the top ten. This sample is drawn from a study of identical twins. Study-level results: Zero-insertion results could be subject to partial confounding by invariant MAIT and iNKT cells.

Sample: cord blood. The clonotype comes from a newborn girl in good health. The chain employs TRBV20-1 and TRBJ2-1, with 9 bases matching TRBD1. The CDR3 DNA sequence: TGCAGTGCTAGAGCTTACAGGGGGCTAGACAATGAGCAGTTCTTC. Translation: CSARAYRGLDNEQFF.